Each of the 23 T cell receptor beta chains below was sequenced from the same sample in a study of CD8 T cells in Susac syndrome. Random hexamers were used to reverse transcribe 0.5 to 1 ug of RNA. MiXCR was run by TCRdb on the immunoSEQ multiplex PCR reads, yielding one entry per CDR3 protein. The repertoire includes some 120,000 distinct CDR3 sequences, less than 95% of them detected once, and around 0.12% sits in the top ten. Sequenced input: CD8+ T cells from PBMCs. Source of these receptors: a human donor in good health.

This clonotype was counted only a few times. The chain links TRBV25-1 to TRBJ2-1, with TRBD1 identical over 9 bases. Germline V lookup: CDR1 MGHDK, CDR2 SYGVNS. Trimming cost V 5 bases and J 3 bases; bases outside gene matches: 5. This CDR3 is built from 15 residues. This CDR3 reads CASSRGTGSYNEQFF. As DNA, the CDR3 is TGTGCCAGCAGTCGCGGGACAGGGAGCTACAATGAGCAGTTCTTC. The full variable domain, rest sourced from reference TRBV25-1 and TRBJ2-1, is EADIYQTPRYLVIGTGKKITLECSQTMGHDKMYWYQQDPGMELHLIHYSYGVNSTEKGDLSSESTVSRIRTEHFPLTLESARPSHTSQYLCASSRGTGSYNEQFFGPGTRLTVL.

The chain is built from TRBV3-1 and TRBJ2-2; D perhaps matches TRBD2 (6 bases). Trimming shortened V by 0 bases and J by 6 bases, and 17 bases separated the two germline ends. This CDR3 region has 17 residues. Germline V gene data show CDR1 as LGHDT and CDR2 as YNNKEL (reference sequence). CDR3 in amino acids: CASSQDSGRRGSGELFF. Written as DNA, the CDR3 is TGTGCCAGCAGCCAAGATTCAGGGAGGCGAGGGTCCGGGGAGCTGTTTTTT.

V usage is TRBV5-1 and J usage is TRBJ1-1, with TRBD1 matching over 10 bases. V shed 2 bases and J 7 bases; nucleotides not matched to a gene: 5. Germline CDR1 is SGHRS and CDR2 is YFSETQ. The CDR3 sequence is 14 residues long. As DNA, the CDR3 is TGCGCCAGCAGCTTATCGGGACAGGGGAGTGAAGCTTTCTTT. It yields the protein CASSLSGQGSEAFF.

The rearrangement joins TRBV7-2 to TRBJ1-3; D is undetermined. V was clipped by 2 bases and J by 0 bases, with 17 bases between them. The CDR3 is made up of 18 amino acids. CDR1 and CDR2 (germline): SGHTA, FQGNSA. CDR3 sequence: CASSLFLTATSSGNTIYF. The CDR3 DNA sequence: TGTGCCAGCAGCTTATTTCTGACGGCGACCTCCTCTGGAAACACCATATATTTT.

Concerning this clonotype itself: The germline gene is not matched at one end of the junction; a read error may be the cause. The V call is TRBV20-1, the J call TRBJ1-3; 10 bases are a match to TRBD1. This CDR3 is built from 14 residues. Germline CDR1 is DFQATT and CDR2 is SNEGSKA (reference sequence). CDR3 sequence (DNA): TGCAGTGCTGGAGACAGGGGGCGAGGAAACACCATATATTTT. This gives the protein CSAGDRGRGNTIYF.

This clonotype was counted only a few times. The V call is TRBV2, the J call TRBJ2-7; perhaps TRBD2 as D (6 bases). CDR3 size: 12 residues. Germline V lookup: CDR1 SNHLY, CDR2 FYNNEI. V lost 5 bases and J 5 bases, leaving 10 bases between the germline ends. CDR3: CASSLRGNEQYF. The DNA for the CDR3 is TGTGCCAGCAGTTTGCGGGGAAACGAGCAGTACTTC.

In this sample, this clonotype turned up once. The CDR3 nucleotides are TGTGCCACAAAACGGGCGGGAGCCTACGAGCAGTACTTC. Encoded protein: CATKRAGAYEQYF. The chain combines TRBV27 with TRBJ2-7; 7 nucleotides agree with TRBD2. The V gene end was trimmed by 10 bases and the J gene end by 2 bases; junction bases not matched to a gene: 8. The CDR3 loop spans 13 amino acids. In germline, CDR1 is MNHEY, CDR2 SMNVEV (reference sequence).

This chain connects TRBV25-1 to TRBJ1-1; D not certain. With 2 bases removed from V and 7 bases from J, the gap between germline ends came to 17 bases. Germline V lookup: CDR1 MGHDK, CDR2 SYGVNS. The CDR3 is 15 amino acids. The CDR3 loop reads CASSERGYDSIEAFF. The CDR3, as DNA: TGTGCCAGCAGTGAACGCGGGTATGATTCGATTGAAGCTTTCTTT.

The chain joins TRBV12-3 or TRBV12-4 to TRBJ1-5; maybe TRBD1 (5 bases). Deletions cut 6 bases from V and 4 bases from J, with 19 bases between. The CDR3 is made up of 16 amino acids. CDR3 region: CASSPWGDGVNQPQHF. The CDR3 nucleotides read TGTGCCAGCAGCCCCTGGGGGGACGGTGTTAATCAGCCCCAGCATTTT.

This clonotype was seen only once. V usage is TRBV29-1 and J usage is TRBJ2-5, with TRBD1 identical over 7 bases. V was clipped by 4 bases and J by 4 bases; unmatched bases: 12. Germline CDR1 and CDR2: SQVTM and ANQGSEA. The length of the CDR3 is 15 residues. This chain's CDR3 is CSVVPGTVFRETQYF. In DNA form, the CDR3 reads TGCAGCGTTGTCCCCGGGACAGTTTTCCGAGAGACCCAGTACTTC.

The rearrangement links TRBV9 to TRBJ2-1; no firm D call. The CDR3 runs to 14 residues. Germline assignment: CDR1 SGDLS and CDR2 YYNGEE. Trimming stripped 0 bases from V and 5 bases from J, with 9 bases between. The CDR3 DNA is TGTGCCAGCAGCGTAGCCCCGAGAGACAATGAGCAGTTCTTC. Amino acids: CASSVAPRDNEQFF.

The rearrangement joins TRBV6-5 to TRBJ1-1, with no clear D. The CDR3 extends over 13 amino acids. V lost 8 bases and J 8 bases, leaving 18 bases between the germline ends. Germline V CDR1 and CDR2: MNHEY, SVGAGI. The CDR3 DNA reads TGTGCCAGCGCAAATTGGAGAGGCGGGGAAGCTTTCTTT. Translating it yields CASANWRGGEAFF.

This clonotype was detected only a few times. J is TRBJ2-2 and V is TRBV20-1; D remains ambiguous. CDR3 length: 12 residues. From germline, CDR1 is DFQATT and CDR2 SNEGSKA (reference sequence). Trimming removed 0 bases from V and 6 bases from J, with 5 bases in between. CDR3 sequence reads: CSARDRPGELFF. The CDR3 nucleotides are TGCAGTGCTAGAGATCGTCCCGGGGAGCTGTTTTTT.

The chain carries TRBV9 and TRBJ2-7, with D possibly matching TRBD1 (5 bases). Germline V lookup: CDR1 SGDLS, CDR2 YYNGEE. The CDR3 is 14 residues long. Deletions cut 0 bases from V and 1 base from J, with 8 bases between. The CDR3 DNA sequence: TGTGCCAGCAGCGTAGACAGGTATTCCTACGAGCAGTACTTC. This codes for CASSVDRYSYEQYF.

The CDR3 loop reads CASSPGLAGGVYNEQFF. CDR3 DNA sequence: TGTGCCAGCAGCCCCGGACTAGCGGGAGGGGTCTACAATGAGCAGTTCTTC. The chain combines TRBV7-9 with TRBJ2-1, with 15 bases fitting TRBD2. V shed 5 bases, J shed 3 bases, and the junction held 5 bases outside the gene matches. The CDR3 totals 17 residues. Germline V gene sequence: CDR1 SEHNR, CDR2 FQNEAQ (reference sequence).

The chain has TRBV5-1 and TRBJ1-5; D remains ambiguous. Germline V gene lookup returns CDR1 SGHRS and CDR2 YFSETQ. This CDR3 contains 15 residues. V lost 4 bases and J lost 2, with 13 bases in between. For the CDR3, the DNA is TGCGCCAGCAGCGTGACTGGGAGCGGCAATCAGCCCCAGCATTTT. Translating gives CASSVTGSGNQPQHF.

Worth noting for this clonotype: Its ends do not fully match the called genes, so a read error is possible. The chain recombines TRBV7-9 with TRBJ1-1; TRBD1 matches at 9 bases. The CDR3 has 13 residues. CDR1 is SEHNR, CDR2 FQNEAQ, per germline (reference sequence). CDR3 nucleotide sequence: TGTGCCAGCAGGGATACAGGGGGCACTGAAGTTTTCTTT. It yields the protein CASRDTGGTEVFF.

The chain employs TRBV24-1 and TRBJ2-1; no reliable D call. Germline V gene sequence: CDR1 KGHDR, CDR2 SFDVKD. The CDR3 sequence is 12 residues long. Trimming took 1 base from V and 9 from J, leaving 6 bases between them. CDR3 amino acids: CATSDFGVEQFF. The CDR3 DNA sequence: TGTGCCACCAGTGATTTCGGAGTTGAGCAGTTCTTC.

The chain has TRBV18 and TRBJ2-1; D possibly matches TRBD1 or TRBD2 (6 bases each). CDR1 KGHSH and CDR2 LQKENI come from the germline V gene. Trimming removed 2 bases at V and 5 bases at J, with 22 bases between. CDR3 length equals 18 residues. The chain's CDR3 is CASSPSSPGAYKNNEQFF. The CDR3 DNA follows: TGTGCCAGCTCACCATCCTCTCCGGGGGCCTACAAGAACAATGAGCAGTTCTTC.

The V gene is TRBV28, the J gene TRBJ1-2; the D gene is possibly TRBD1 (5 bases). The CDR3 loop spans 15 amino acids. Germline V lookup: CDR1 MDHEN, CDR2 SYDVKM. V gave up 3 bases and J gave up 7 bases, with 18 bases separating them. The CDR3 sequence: CASSFSGGRRSGYTF. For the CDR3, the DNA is TGTGCCAGCAGTTTTTCGGGGGGTCGGCGGTCTGGCTACACCTTC.

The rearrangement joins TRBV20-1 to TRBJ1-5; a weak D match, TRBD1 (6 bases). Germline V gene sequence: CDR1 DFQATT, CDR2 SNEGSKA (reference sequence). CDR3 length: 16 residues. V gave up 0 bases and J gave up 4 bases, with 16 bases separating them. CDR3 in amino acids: CSARDTLRTENQPQHF. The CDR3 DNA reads TGCAGTGCTAGAGATACCCTCCGGACAGAGAATCAGCCCCAGCATTTT.

This CDR3 is CASSSTSGRQETQYF. The CDR3 coding sequence is TGTGCCAGCAGTTCTACTAGCGGGAGGCAAGAGACCCAGTACTTC. V is TRBV3-1 and J is TRBJ2-5, with TRBD2 identical over 12 bases. The V gene's germline CDR1 is LGHDT and CDR2 YNNKEL (reference sequence). J gave up 2 bases and V 6 bases, and 4 bases lay outside the gene matches. The CDR3 is 15 amino acids.

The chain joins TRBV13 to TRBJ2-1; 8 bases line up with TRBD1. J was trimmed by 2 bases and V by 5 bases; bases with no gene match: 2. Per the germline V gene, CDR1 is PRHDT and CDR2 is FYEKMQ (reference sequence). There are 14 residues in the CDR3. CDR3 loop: CASSETGAYNEQFF. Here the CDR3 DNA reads TGTGCCAGCAGCGAGACAGGGGCCTACAATGAGCAGTTCTTC.